This TCR beta chain was retrieved from a study of post-analysis software for immune sequencing data. Study-wide results and caveats: In patients, 4 to 6 TRBV segments were more frequent than in controls, with TRBV5-6, TRBV5-1 and TRBV20-1 among them.

Unique molecular identifiers were present in the TCR beta cDNA libraries. TCRdb independently ran MiXCR on the PCR reads; one entry per CDR3 protein. The table lists some 690,000 distinct CDR3 sequences, around 60% of them singletons. For this clonotype: What it binds is unknown.

The CDR3 extends over 15 amino acids. V was cut by 0 bases and J by 5 bases, with 16 bases left in between. Germline CDR1 reads DFQATT; CDR2 reads SNEGSKA (reference sequence). The receptor was derived from a girl under 10 years old with multiple sclerosis. Sample: blood. The chain links TRBV20-1 to TRBJ2-5; maybe TRBD1 (5 bases). The DNA of the CDR3 is TGCAGTGCTAGAGATCCTCTCCAGGGATACGAGACCCAGTACTTC. It translates to CSARDPLQGYETQYF.